The sequence of this TCR beta chain was determined in a study of CD8 T cells in ankylosing spondylitis. Study-wide findings and caveats: Characteristic of ankylosing spondylitis blood, it appeared, was a TCR beta motif comprising about eight highly homologous variants. A subset of motif variants has previously been described in the synovial fluid and blood of reactive arthritis. The disease-linked clones had a CD8+ phenotype and low blood frequencies.

This clonotype occurred many times. Its cognate antigen is unknown. Preparation of TCR beta libraries was done by quantitative 5'-RACE with molecular barcodes. From the 5' RACE reads, TCRdb called clonotypes with MiXCR, one entry per CDR3 protein. Here the sample spans just under 350,000 distinct CDR3 sequences, over 12% being singletons. Trimming removed 4 bases from V and 4 bases from J, with 9 bases in between. Germline lookup yields CDR1 SGDLS and CDR2 YYNGEE. CDR3 size: 13 residues. The chain combines TRBV9 with TRBJ1-5, with D uncertain. The source is a male donor with ankylosing spondylitis or in good health (not recorded which). Specimen: blood, either unsorted or a sorted T cell fraction (not recorded which). CDR3 protein: CASSPRPNQPQHF. The CDR3 DNA reads as TGTGCCAGCAGCCCCCGGCCAAATCAGCCCCAGCATTTT.